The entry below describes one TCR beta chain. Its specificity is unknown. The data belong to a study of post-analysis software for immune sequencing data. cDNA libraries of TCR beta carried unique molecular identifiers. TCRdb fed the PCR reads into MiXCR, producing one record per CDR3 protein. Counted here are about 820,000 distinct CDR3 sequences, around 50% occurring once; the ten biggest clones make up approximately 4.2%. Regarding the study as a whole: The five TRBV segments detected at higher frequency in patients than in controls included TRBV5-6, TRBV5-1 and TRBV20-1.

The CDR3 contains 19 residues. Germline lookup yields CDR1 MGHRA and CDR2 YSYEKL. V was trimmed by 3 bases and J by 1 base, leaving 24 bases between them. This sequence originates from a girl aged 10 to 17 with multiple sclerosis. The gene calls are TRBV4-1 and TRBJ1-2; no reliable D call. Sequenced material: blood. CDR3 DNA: TGCGCCAGCAGCCAGCTCGCCTTTCTGGAAACGGGAAATAACTATGGCTACACCTTC. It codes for CASSQLAFLETGNNYGYTF.